This T cell receptor beta chain is drawn from a study of T cells in narcolepsy. Study overall: Enrolled donors included narcolepsy type 1 or type 2 patients and healthy controls. General observations from the study: Autoreactive clone sequences were missing from some blood memory CD4+ repertoires. Reportedly, autoreactive clonotypes were serially detected in patients' blood but not controls'.

TCRdb's table, derived via immunoSEQ multiplex PCR, lists solely in-frame clones and lacks some. The table includes 25,000 to 30,000 clones, 75% to 85% detected once. Points on this clone: The antigen remains unidentified.

Germline V lookup: CDR1 MGHRA, CDR2 YSYEKL. The V end was cut by 4 bases, the J end by 4 bases, with 16 bases between. CDR3 length: 15 amino acids. This rearrangement joins TRBV4-1 to TRBJ1-2; a weak D match, TRBD1 (6 bases). This clonotype was obtained from a human donor with narcolepsy. The sample taken for sequencing was CD45RA- memory CD4+ T cells from PBMCs. The CDR3 region is CASSRDTSSGYGYTF. In DNA, the CDR3 is TGCGCCAGCAGCCGGGACACCTCGAGCGGCTATGGCTACACCTTC.